These 8 T cell receptor beta chains originate from one sample sequenced in a study of vaccination and CD4 T cells after COVID-19. Treatment meaning: approximately 11-day PBMC culture with coronavirus spike peptide pools or control peptides (ViraFEST assay). These receptors have no identified antigens. Once obtained from cultured CD4+ T cells, the DNA was sequenced using the Oncomine TCR Beta short-read assay. TCRdb reanalysed the PCR reads using MiXCR and keeps one entry per CDR3 protein. In the table there are 8,500 to 9,000 distinct CDR3 sequences, under 65% of which are singletons. The sample here was cultured CD4+ T cells from blood, taken after SARS-CoV-2 vaccination. All receptors derive from a human donor with COVID-19.

This clonotype has only one observation. The CDR3 DNA sequence: TGTGCCAGCAGCTCCCCGGGACTAGCGGGGGGGAATGAGCAGTTCTTC. It yields the protein CASSSPGLAGGNEQFF. The chain joins TRBV7-9 to TRBJ2-1, with 16 bases aligning to TRBD2. Germline CDR1 and CDR2: SEHNR and FQNEAQ (reference sequence). V lost 4 bases, J lost 7 bases, and 4 bases stayed unmatched. CDR3 length equals 16 residues.

V is TRBV18 and J is TRBJ1-2, with D possibly TRBD1 on 6 matching bases. There are 16 residues in the CDR3. V lost 2 bases, J lost 5 bases, and 18 bases lay in between. Looked up from germline, CDR1 is KGHSH and CDR2 is LQKENI. CDR3 nucleotides: TGTGCCAGCTCACCATTCGACAGGTCGGGGGGGTATGGCTACACCTTC. It yields the protein CASSPFDRSGGYGYTF.

This chain uses TRBV24-1 with TRBJ1-1; D is unclear. There are 14 residues in the CDR3. The germline CDR1 and CDR2 sequences are KGHDR and SFDVKD. Trimming shortened V by 9 bases and J by 6 bases, and 19 bases separated the two germline ends. The CDR3 is CATSAGVGIAEAFF. The CDR3 bases are TGTGCCACCTCCGCTGGGGTGGGCATCGCTGAAGCTTTCTTT.

Relative to its sample, this clonotype is medium-sized. The chain employs TRBV6-5 and TRBJ2-4, with D perhaps matching TRBD1 (5 bases). The length of the CDR3 is 20 residues. Germline CDR1 MNHEY, CDR2 SVGAGI. The germline V and J ends were trimmed by 4 bases and 0 bases, with 25 bases remaining between them. The CDR3 protein is CASSCLLGRIKTLAKNIQYF. Written as DNA, the CDR3 is TGTGCCAGCAGTTGCCTCCTGGGGCGGATCAAAACCCTAGCCAAAAACATTCAGTACTTC.

The chain is built from TRBV30 and TRBJ1-2; unclear D gene. Per the germline V gene, CDR1 is GTSNPN and CDR2 is SVGIG (reference sequence). Trimming pared 5 bases from V and 8 bases from J, leaving 18 bases between. The CDR3 has 13 amino acids. CDR3 DNA: TGTGCCTGGTGGTCCCGGAGACCTAAGGGCTACACCTTC. Translated: CAWWSRRPKGYTF.

This rearrangement joins TRBV11-3 to TRBJ1-6; D remains ambiguous. Trimming cost V 4 bases and J 7 bases, with 8 bases left between them. This CDR3 region has 13 residues. Germline V gene sequence: CDR1 SGHNT, CDR2 YENEEA. The CDR3 is CASSSKSNSPLHF. In nucleotides, the CDR3 is TGTGCCAGCAGCTCCAAGTCAAATTCACCCCTCCACTTT.

This clonotype was seen a handful of times. The V and J genes are TRBV7-2 and TRBJ2-5; weak D call: TRBD2 (5 bases). CDR1 is SGHTA, CDR2 FQGNSA, per germline. The CDR3 loop spans 15 amino acids. Between the trimmed V and J ends, which lost 1 base and 4 bases, there was a span of 13 bases. CDR3 sequence reads: CASSLGAGLGETQYF. DNA of the CDR3: TGTGCCAGCAGCTTAGGGGCGGGTCTGGGAGAGACCCAGTACTTC.

The chain joins TRBV20-1 to TRBJ1-5, with D unresolved. The ends were cut back, 2 bases at V and 0 bases at J, with 14 bases in the middle. The CDR3 has 16 residues. Germline V lookup: CDR1 DFQATT, CDR2 SNEGSKA (reference sequence). The CDR3 region is CSARSGLVDSNQPQHF. In nucleotides, the CDR3 is TGCAGTGCTAGATCCGGGTTGGTGGATAGCAATCAGCCCCAGCATTTT.